Each of the 11 T cell receptor beta chains below was sequenced from the same sample in a study of STAT3 mutations in large granular lymphocyte leukemia. Broader study findings: Every T-LGLL patient had at least one immunodominant TCRbeta clonotype.

Method: immunoSEQ multiplex PCR; TCRdb's copy keeps in-frame clones and lacks some. The profile covers about 5,400 clones, with approximately 50% appearing a single time and about 50% taken by the ten largest. Their antigens are not known. Sequencing used peripheral blood mononuclear cells. These receptors came from a woman aged 70-85 years with T-cell large granular lymphocyte leukemia. Some clones in this sample may be carry-over from other donors' samples.

This clone was found a few times. This chain connects TRBV5-1 to TRBJ1-2, with TRBD1 matching over 7 bases. Germline CDR1 reads SGHRS; CDR2 reads YFSETQ. The V gene end was trimmed by 4 bases and the J gene end by 7 bases; junction bases not matched to a gene: 10. CDR3 length: 14 amino acids. As DNA, the CDR3 is TGCGCCAGCAGCCCTAGGACAGGCAGCCCTGGCTACACCTTC. Protein sequence: CASSPRTGSPGYTF.

This clone turned up a few times. This chain uses TRBV5-1 with TRBJ1-1; D is perhaps TRBD1 (6 bases). V was clipped by 0 bases and J by 2 bases, with 23 bases between them. Germline V gene sequence: CDR1 SGHRS, CDR2 YFSETQ. The CDR3 covers 19 residues. For the CDR3, the DNA is TGCGCCAGCAGCTTGGTCCCCCCAGGGGATGGGACGGGAAACACTGAAGCTTTCTTT. Translating gives CASSLVPPGDGTGNTEAFF. Variable domain in full (rest from reference TRBV5-1 and TRBJ1-1): KAGVTQTPRYLIKTRGQQVTLSCSPISGHRSVSWYQQTPGQGLQFLFEYFSETQRNKGNFPGRFSGRQFSNSRSEMNVSTLELGDSALYLCASSLVPPGDGTGNTEAFFGQGTRLTVV.

This clone was seen only a few times. The chain has TRBV5-1 and TRBJ1-1, with D possibly TRBD1 on 5 matching bases. With 4 bases removed from V and 1 base from J, the gap between germline ends came to 17 bases. The CDR3 loop spans 16 amino acids. Per germline, CDR1 SGHRS and CDR2 YFSETQ. In DNA, the CDR3 is TGCGCCAGCAGCCCCGGGACCTTCGAACGGAACACTGAAGCTTTCTTT. This sequence encodes CASSPGTFERNTEAFF. The whole variable domain, filled in from reference TRBV5-1 and TRBJ1-1, reads KAGVTQTPRYLIKTRGQQVTLSCSPISGHRSVSWYQQTPGQGLQFLFEYFSETQRNKGNFPGRFSGRQFSNSRSEMNVSTLELGDSALYLCASSPGTFERNTEAFFGQGTRLTVV.

The genes are TRBV5-1 and TRBJ2-5, with D unresolved. V lost 0 bases and J 1 base, leaving 7 bases between the germline ends. CDR3 length: 14 amino acids. Looked up from germline, CDR1 is SGHRS and CDR2 is YFSETQ. CDR3 DNA: TGCGCCAGCAGCTTGGGGGCGACCCAAGAGACCCAGTACTTC. This codes for CASSLGATQETQYF.

Only one count was recorded for this clone. The chain combines TRBV7-9 with TRBJ2-3, with 10 bases matching TRBD2. Germline V lookup: CDR1 SEHNR, CDR2 FQNEAQ (reference sequence). The CDR3 is 16 amino acids. V lost 6 bases and J lost 6; bases outside the gene matches: 12. CDR3 residues: CASRSASASGSDTQYF. CDR3 nucleotides: TGTGCCAGCAGATCCGCGTCGGCTAGCGGGAGTGATACGCAGTATTTT.

This clone turned up a few times. Within the sample, other DNA sequences also encode this same CDR3. The CDR3 sequence: CASSLAGGGTEAFF. The CDR3 bases are TGCGCCAGCAGCTTGGCCGGGGGGGGCACTGAAGCTTTCTTT. The chain recombines TRBV5-1 with TRBJ1-1, with D maybe TRBD1 (5 bases). The CDR3 is 14 amino acids. Trimming left V 0 bases short and J 4 bases short, with 10 bases between. Looked up from germline, CDR1 is SGHRS and CDR2 is YFSETQ.

The chain couples TRBV5-1 to TRBJ2-1; 12 positions agree with TRBD2. Germline assignment: CDR1 SGHRS and CDR2 YFSETQ. V lost 6 bases, J lost 5 bases, and 9 bases stayed unmatched. The CDR3 has 16 residues. The CDR3 nucleotides are TGCGCCAGCACCCGGGGACTAGCGGGTGTAAACAATGAGCAGTTCTTC. Residues: CASTRGLAGVNNEQFF.

This clone showed up just a few times. The V and J genes are TRBV6-5 and TRBJ1-5; D is unclear. Per germline, CDR1 MNHEY and CDR2 SVGAGI. This CDR3 comprises 13 residues. Between the trimmed V and J ends, which lost 5 bases and 7 bases, there was a span of 12 bases. The CDR3 protein is CASSPFGNQPQHF. The CDR3 bases are TGTGCCAGCAGTCCCTTCGGGAACCAGCCCCAGCATTTT.

This clone was seen a few times. The J gene is TRBJ2-7, the V gene TRBV30, with D maybe TRBD1 (6 bases). V gave up 1 base and J gave up 4 bases, with 8 bases separating them. The CDR3 is made up of 12 amino acids. Germline lookup yields CDR1 GTSNPN and CDR2 SVGIG (reference sequence). The CDR3 nucleotides read TGTGCCTGGAGTGGCGGACAGTACGAGCAGTACTTC. Its protein is CAWSGGQYEQYF.

The CDR3 here is CASSPPLGTANQPQHF. The CDR3 bases are TGTGCCAGCTCACCACCGCTCGGGACAGCTAATCAGCCCCAGCATTTT. The chain recombines TRBV18 with TRBJ1-5; the match to TRBD1 covers 7 bases. J lost 4 bases, V lost 0 bases, and 6 bases had no gene match. Germline V lookup: CDR1 KGHSH, CDR2 LQKENI. This CDR3 region has 16 residues.

The genes are TRBV29-1 and TRBJ1-2; D unresolved. This CDR3 is 13 amino acids long. Germline CDR1 is SQVTM and CDR2 is ANQGSEA. V was shortened by 4 bases and J by 4 bases, with 13 bases between the two germline ends. The CDR3 bases are TGCAGCGTTGTCCCCCGGGCCGCCTATGGCTACACCTTC. As protein: CSVVPRAAYGYTF.